This is a list of T cell receptor beta chains from one sample in a study of vaccination and CD4 T cells after COVID-19. No antigens are known for them. One entry per CDR3 protein results from TCRdb running MiXCR on the PCR reads. The sample comprises 3,500 to 4,500 distinct CDR3 sequences, roughly 25% of which are singletons, and over 12% rests with the top ten. What was sequenced was CD4+ T cells from blood, cultured in vitro. Receptors originate from a human donor in good health. CDR3s include the opening cysteine and the closing phenylalanine or tryptophan. Fields, in order: CDR3 DNA, CDR3 protein, D gene, clone size, J gene, V gene. D genes are given only for firm matches. The size of a clone is reported for some rows only, either as once, few or many, or as a class for expanded clones.

CDR3 DNA: TGTGCCAGCAGCCCCATCAGGGGGCACCAGCCCCAGCATTTT; CDR3 protein: CASSPIRGHQPQHF; D gene: TRBD1; clone size: medium-sized; J gene: TRBJ1-5; V gene: TRBV7-9
CDR3 DNA: TGTGCCACCAGTAACAGGGGACCGAACACCGGGGAGCTGTTTTTT; CDR3 protein: CATSNRGPNTGELFF; D gene: TRBD1; clone size: medium-sized; J gene: TRBJ2-2; V gene: TRBV24-1
CDR3 DNA: TGTGCTAGTGGTTTGGCCTCTTCCGGGACAGCCTACGAGCAGTACTTC; CDR3 protein: CASGLASSGTAYEQYF; D gene: TRBD1; clone size: -; J gene: TRBJ2-7; V gene: TRBV12-5
CDR3 DNA: TGTGCCAGCAGCTTAGTGCGGGGCGGGGGAGAGACCCAGTACTTC; CDR3 protein: CASSLVRGGGETQYF; D gene: TRBD2; clone size: few; J gene: TRBJ2-5; V gene: TRBV7-2
CDR3 DNA: TGCAGTGCGGGACCGGGACTAGAGTCCTACAATGAGCAGTTCTTC; CDR3 protein: CSAGPGLESYNEQFF; D gene: TRBD2; clone size: -; J gene: TRBJ2-1; V gene: TRBV20-1
CDR3 DNA: TGTGCCAGCAGTTTGAACGGGGCGGTAGATACGCAGTATTTT; CDR3 protein: CASSLNGAVDTQYF; D gene: -; clone size: -; J gene: TRBJ2-3; V gene: TRBV12-3/TRBV12-4
CDR3 DNA: TGTGCCACCAGTGAGCGGACGAGCACAGATACGCAGTATTTT; CDR3 protein: CATSERTSTDTQYF; D gene: -; clone size: -; J gene: TRBJ2-3; V gene: TRBV24-1
CDR3 DNA: TGTGCCAGCAGCCTGGGACTAGCGCGGACCGGGGAGCTGTTTTTT; CDR3 protein: CASSLGLARTGELFF; D gene: TRBD2; clone size: -; J gene: TRBJ2-2; V gene: TRBV12-3/TRBV12-4
CDR3 DNA: TGTGCCAGCAGTTCCACCTCCTACGAGCAGTACTTC; CDR3 protein: CASSSTSYEQYF; D gene: -; clone size: -; J gene: TRBJ2-7; V gene: TRBV6-2/TRBV6-3
CDR3 DNA: TGCGCCAGCAGCTTGCAGGGGGCGCGGTACGAGCAGTACTTC; CDR3 protein: CASSLQGARYEQYF; D gene: TRBD1; clone size: few; J gene: TRBJ2-7; V gene: TRBV5-1
CDR3 DNA: TGTGCCAGCAGTTTAACAGGGGGCTACCAGCCCCAGCATTTT; CDR3 protein: CASSLTGGYQPQHF; D gene: TRBD1; clone size: -; J gene: TRBJ1-5; V gene: TRBV12-3/TRBV12-4
CDR3 DNA: TGCAGTGCTGAAAGACTAGGAGAGGGCACAGATACGCAGTATTTT; CDR3 protein: CSAERLGEGTDTQYF; D gene: -; clone size: -; J gene: TRBJ2-3; V gene: TRBV20-1
CDR3 DNA: TGCAGTGCTCCTATAGCCAGGGGGCGGGAAAAACTGTTTTTT; CDR3 protein: CSAPIARGREKLFF; D gene: TRBD1; clone size: once; J gene: TRBJ1-4; V gene: TRBV20-1
CDR3 DNA: TGTGCCAGTAGTATAGGGGACACAGAGAACACTGAAGCTTTCTTT; CDR3 protein: CASSIGDTENTEAFF; D gene: -; clone size: -; J gene: TRBJ1-1; V gene: TRBV19
CDR3 DNA: TGTGCCAGCACCAACGAGGACAGCAGCACAGATACGCAGTATTTT; CDR3 protein: CASTNEDSSTDTQYF; D gene: -; clone size: few; J gene: TRBJ2-3; V gene: TRBV6-7
CDR3 DNA: TGTGCCAGCAGCTTTTGGAGACAGCCCCAGCATTTT; CDR3 protein: CASSFWRQPQHF; D gene: -; clone size: -; J gene: TRBJ1-5; V gene: TRBV5-6
CDR3 DNA: TGTGCCAGCTCAGCCCCAACAGGGGGCTCTTCCGGCGAGCAGTACTTC; CDR3 protein: CASSAPTGGSSGEQYF; D gene: TRBD1; clone size: few; J gene: TRBJ2-7; V gene: TRBV18
CDR3 DNA: TGTGCCAGCAGTGAAGAAGTTAGCATTCGCTATGGCTACACCTTC; CDR3 protein: CASSEEVSIRYGYTF; D gene: -; clone size: few; J gene: TRBJ1-2; V gene: TRBV6-1
CDR3 DNA: TGCAGTGCCGGCGGTGGGCCCCGGGGATACAATGAGCAGTTCTTC; CDR3 protein: CSAGGGPRGYNEQFF; D gene: -; clone size: few; J gene: TRBJ2-1; V gene: TRBV20-1
CDR3 DNA: TGTGCCAGCAGCTTATCCCGGGACAGCTACGAGCAGTACTTC; CDR3 protein: CASSLSRDSYEQYF; D gene: TRBD1; clone size: few; J gene: TRBJ2-7; V gene: TRBV7-9
CDR3 DNA: TGTGCCAGCAGCTCCTCCGGGACTAGCGGGGTGGATCGGTACTTC; CDR3 protein: CASSSSGTSGVDRYF; D gene: TRBD2; clone size: -; J gene: TRBJ2-7; V gene: TRBV7-9
CDR3 DNA: TGTGCCTGGAGTGTTAATACTGAAGCTTTCTTT; CDR3 protein: CAWSVNTEAFF; D gene: -; clone size: -; J gene: TRBJ1-1; V gene: TRBV30
CDR3 DNA: TGCGCCAGCACTCCGGAGGACCGCCTGTACGAGCAGTACTTC; CDR3 protein: CASTPEDRLYEQYF; D gene: -; clone size: few; J gene: TRBJ2-7; V gene: TRBV5-1
CDR3 DNA: TGTGCCAGCAGCCAAACCGGGACCCTGAATTCACCCCTCCACTTT; CDR3 protein: CASSQTGTLNSPLHF; D gene: -; clone size: -; J gene: TRBJ1-6; V gene: TRBV7-3
CDR3 DNA: TGCAGTGCTAGGTTTAGGGGAGCTCGGCAGCCCCAGCATTTT; CDR3 protein: CSARFRGARQPQHF; D gene: -; clone size: few; J gene: TRBJ1-5; V gene: TRBV20-1
CDR3 DNA: TGTGCCAGCAGCCTAGGGACAGGCACTGAAGCTTTCTTT; CDR3 protein: CASSLGTGTEAFF; D gene: TRBD1; clone size: -; J gene: TRBJ1-1; V gene: TRBV7-3
CDR3 DNA: TGTGCCAGCAGCTTAGTGTGGGCCGGAAACACCATATATTTT; CDR3 protein: CASSLVWAGNTIYF; D gene: -; clone size: few; J gene: TRBJ1-3; V gene: TRBV7-2
CDR3 DNA: TGTGCCAGCAGTTTACGAGGGAGGTCAGATACGCAGTATTTT; CDR3 protein: CASSLRGRSDTQYF; D gene: -; clone size: medium-sized; J gene: TRBJ2-3; V gene: TRBV27
CDR3 DNA: TGCAGCGTTGGTGACAGGGTCATACCCGGGGGGCAAGAGACCCAGTACTTC; CDR3 protein: CSVGDRVIPGGQETQYF; D gene: -; clone size: -; J gene: TRBJ2-5; V gene: TRBV29-1
CDR3 DNA: TGTGCCAGCAGTTACTACCGGGACTACACAGATACGCAGTATTTT; CDR3 protein: CASSYYRDYTDTQYF; D gene: TRBD2; clone size: -; J gene: TRBJ2-3; V gene: TRBV6-2/TRBV6-3
CDR3 DNA: TGTGCCACAGAACGGCGACTAGCGGGAGGGCATGAGCAGTTCTTC; CDR3 protein: CATERRLAGGHEQFF; D gene: TRBD2; clone size: few; J gene: TRBJ2-1; V gene: TRBV19
CDR3 DNA: TGTGCCAGCAGCTTAGACCACAATCAGCCCCAGCATTTT; CDR3 protein: CASSLDHNQPQHF; D gene: -; clone size: -; J gene: TRBJ1-5; V gene: TRBV11-2
CDR3 DNA: TGTGCCAGTAGTATATCTTCGAGCGGGCGCTACGAGCAGTACTTC; CDR3 protein: CASSISSSGRYEQYF; D gene: -; clone size: -; J gene: TRBJ2-7; V gene: TRBV19
CDR3 DNA: TGTGCCAGCCCGCCGTGGGCAGGGGGGGAAGAGACCCAGTACTTC; CDR3 protein: CASPPWAGGEETQYF; D gene: -; clone size: -; J gene: TRBJ2-5; V gene: TRBV21-1
CDR3 DNA: TGCAGTGCTACAGGGTTGAATGAGCAGTTCTTC; CDR3 protein: CSATGLNEQFF; D gene: -; clone size: -; J gene: TRBJ2-1; V gene: TRBV20-1
CDR3 DNA: TGTGCCAGCAGTGGGGACCTCAGCGGGAAGACAGATACGCAGTATTTT; CDR3 protein: CASSGDLSGKTDTQYF; D gene: TRBD2; clone size: large; J gene: TRBJ2-3; V gene: TRBV27
CDR3 DNA: TGCGCCAGCAGCGTGGACAATCGGAACACCATATATTTT; CDR3 protein: CASSVDNRNTIYF; D gene: -; clone size: -; J gene: TRBJ1-3; V gene: TRBV5-1
CDR3 DNA: TGTGCCAGCAGCTTAGCGGGGGACCTCACCGGGGAGCTGTTTTTT; CDR3 protein: CASSLAGDLTGELFF; D gene: TRBD2; clone size: -; J gene: TRBJ2-2; V gene: TRBV7-3
CDR3 DNA: TGTGCCACCAGCAGAGTGGGGGGAGGCTATGGAGAGACCCAGTACTTC; CDR3 protein: CATSRVGGGYGETQYF; D gene: -; clone size: medium-sized; J gene: TRBJ2-5; V gene: TRBV15
CDR3 DNA: TGTGCCAGCAGCTTTATTACCGGGACAGAGAAAGATACGCAGTATTTT; CDR3 protein: CASSFITGTEKDTQYF; D gene: TRBD1; clone size: medium-sized; J gene: TRBJ2-3; V gene: TRBV6-1
CDR3 DNA: TGTGCCAGCAGCGAACAGGGAGGCTACGTGGGCACTGAAGCTTTCTTT; CDR3 protein: CASSEQGGYVGTEAFF; D gene: -; clone size: few; J gene: TRBJ1-1; V gene: TRBV2
CDR3 DNA: TGTGCCAGCAGCTTAAGTGGACAGGGTTATATGTATCAGCCCCAGCATTTT; CDR3 protein: CASSLSGQGYMYQPQHF; D gene: TRBD1; clone size: medium-sized; J gene: TRBJ1-5; V gene: TRBV7-8
CDR3 DNA: TGTGCCAGCAGAGAAACAGGGGCGGGGGAGCAGTACTTC; CDR3 protein: CASRETGAGEQYF; D gene: -; clone size: -; J gene: TRBJ2-7; V gene: TRBV2
CDR3 DNA: TGTGCCAGTAGAAGTAGTGGATCAGCTAACTATGGCCACACCTTC; CDR3 protein: CASRSSGSANYGHTF; D gene: -; clone size: -; J gene: TRBJ1-2; V gene: TRBV19
CDR3 DNA: TGCGCCAGCTCGACAGGGTCCGTTTCACCCCTCCACTTT; CDR3 protein: CASSTGSVSPLHF; D gene: TRBD1; clone size: -; J gene: TRBJ1-6; V gene: TRBV5-1
CDR3 DNA: TGTGCCAGTAGGACGAGGGGATGGGATGAGCAGTTCTTC; CDR3 protein: CASRTRGWDEQFF; D gene: -; clone size: -; J gene: TRBJ2-1; V gene: TRBV19
CDR3 DNA: TGTGCCAGCAGTTTTTGGCAGGGCACCGCGGGTAGCAATCAGCCCCAGCATTTT; CDR3 protein: CASSFWQGTAGSNQPQHF; D gene: -; clone size: -; J gene: TRBJ1-5; V gene: TRBV28
CDR3 DNA: TGTGCCAGCAGGAGGGGGAGCTCCTATAATTCACCCCTCCACTTT; CDR3 protein: CASRRGSSYNSPLHF; D gene: -; clone size: -; J gene: TRBJ1-6; V gene: TRBV28
CDR3 DNA: TGTGCCAGCAGCTTACCAGGGGTGGCTGGAAACACCATATATTTT; CDR3 protein: CASSLPGVAGNTIYF; D gene: -; clone size: -; J gene: TRBJ1-3; V gene: TRBV7-2
CDR3 DNA: TGTGCCATCAGTGAGTCGATGACGAACACTGAAGCTTTCTTT; CDR3 protein: CAISESMTNTEAFF; D gene: -; clone size: -; J gene: TRBJ1-1; V gene: TRBV10-3
CDR3 DNA: TGTGCCAGCAGCCAGCAGGGATACTATGGCTACACCTTC; CDR3 protein: CASSQQGYYGYTF; D gene: -; clone size: few; J gene: TRBJ1-2; V gene: TRBV14
CDR3 DNA: TGCAGTGCTAGAGGGACAGGGTACCAAGAGACCCAGTACTTC; CDR3 protein: CSARGTGYQETQYF; D gene: TRBD1; clone size: -; J gene: TRBJ2-5; V gene: TRBV20-1
CDR3 DNA: TGTGCCAGCAGCTCAGGGTCGGTCTATAATTCACCCCTCCACTTT; CDR3 protein: CASSSGSVYNSPLHF; D gene: -; clone size: few; J gene: TRBJ1-6; V gene: TRBV7-2